There are many counts of the clone carrying this T cell receptor (beta chain). V was cut by 5 bases and J by 3 bases, with 14 bases left in between. The CDR3 covers 14 residues. This sample was taken from a study of breast tumors, draining lymph nodes, adjacent tissues. Axillary draining lymph nodes of breast cancer patients supplied the node samples. TCRdb re-analysed the multiplex PCR reads in MiXCR, keeping a single row per CDR3 protein. The sample shows more than 250,000 distinct CDR3 sequences, 30% to 35% of them seen only once. The genes are TRBV12-3 or TRBV12-4 and TRBJ2-7; D is unresolved. The receptor comes from a female donor with breast cancer. Some clones in this sample may be carry-over from other donors' samples. Material: axillary lymph node tissue. The DNA for the CDR3 is TGTGCCAGCAGTCATACCGGCCCAGGCTACGAGCAGTACTTC. Protein product: CASSHTGPGYEQYF.